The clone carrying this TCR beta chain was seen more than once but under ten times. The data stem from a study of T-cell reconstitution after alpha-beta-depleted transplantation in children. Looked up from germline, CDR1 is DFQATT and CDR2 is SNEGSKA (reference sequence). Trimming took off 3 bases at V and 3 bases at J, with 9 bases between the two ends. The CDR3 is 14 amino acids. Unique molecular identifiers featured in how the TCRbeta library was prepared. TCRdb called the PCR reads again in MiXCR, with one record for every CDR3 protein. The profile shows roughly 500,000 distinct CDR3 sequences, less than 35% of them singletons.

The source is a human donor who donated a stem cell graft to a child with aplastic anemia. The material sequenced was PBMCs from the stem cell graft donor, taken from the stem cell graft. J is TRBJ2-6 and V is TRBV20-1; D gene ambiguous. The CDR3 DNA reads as TGCAGTGCTAGGGGAACGCATGGGGCCAACGTCCTGACTTTC. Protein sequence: CSARGTHGANVLTF.